This TCR beta chain stems from a study of T cell responses to AZD1222 COVID-19 vaccine. Whole-study results and caveats: Only six AZD1222 recipients tested seropositive at baseline.

In its sample, this clone was seen a few times. The target antigen is unknown. V was clipped by 2 bases and J by 10 bases; unmatched bases: 9. CDR1 SEHNR and CDR2 FQNEAQ come from the germline V gene (reference sequence). The CDR3 is 16 amino acids. Only in-frame clones appear in the TCRdb table, and some are missing; sequencing was by immunoSEQ multiplex PCR. This sample has around 170,000 clones, with under 95% found just once. This sequence joins TRBV7-9 and TRBJ2-1, with 12 bases that match TRBD2. Sequenced material: peripheral blood, taken on day 0 of AZD1222 vaccination. This receptor was taken from an adult in good health. The CDR3 reads CASSLILAGGPGEQFF. DNA of the CDR3: TGTGCCAGCAGCTTAATTCTAGCGGGAGGGCCGGGAGAGCAGTTCTTC.